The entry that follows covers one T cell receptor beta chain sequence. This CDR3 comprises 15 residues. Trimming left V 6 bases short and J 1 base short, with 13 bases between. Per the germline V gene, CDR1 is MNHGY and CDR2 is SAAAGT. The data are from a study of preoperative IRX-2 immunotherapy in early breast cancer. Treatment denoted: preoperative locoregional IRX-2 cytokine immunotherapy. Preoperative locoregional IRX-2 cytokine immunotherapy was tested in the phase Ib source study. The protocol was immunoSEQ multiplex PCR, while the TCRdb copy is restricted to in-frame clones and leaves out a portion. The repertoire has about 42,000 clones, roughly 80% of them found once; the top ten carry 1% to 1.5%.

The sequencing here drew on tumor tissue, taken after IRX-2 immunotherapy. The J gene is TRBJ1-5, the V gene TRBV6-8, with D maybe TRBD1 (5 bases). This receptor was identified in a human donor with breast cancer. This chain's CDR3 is CASRRGEGSNQPQHF. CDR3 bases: TGTGCCAGCAGGAGGGGCGAGGGGAGCAATCAGCCCCAGCATTTT.